One and the same sample provided the 27 T cell receptor beta chains below, sequenced in a study of shared clonotypes between healthy human individuals. Using immunoSEQ multiplex PCR, the repertoire was profiled, and TCRdb retains in-frame clones only, with some absent. The table has a few million clones, 80% to 95% seen once. CD45RO-negative, CCR7-positively selected cells formed the naive CD8 fraction, excluding terminally differentiated effector memory CD45RA+ cells. Sequencing was performed on naive CD8+ T cells from PBMCs. The source of these receptors is a young man in good health. Some clones in this sample may be carry-over from other donors' samples.

The chain employs TRBV6-5 and TRBJ2-1; no clear D. V gave up 0 bases and J gave up 13 bases, with 19 bases separating them. CDR3 size: 15 residues. Per germline, CDR1 MNHEY and CDR2 SVGAGI. DNA of the CDR3: TGTGCCAGCAGTTACTCGGCTTCTGGCGGTCTGGGACAGTTCTTC. Protein product: CASSYSASGGLGQFF.

This clone occurred once. The chain links TRBV5-6 to TRBJ2-1, with 9 positions matching TRBD2. The CDR3 loop spans 14 amino acids. Losses at the gene ends were 3 bases for V and 8 bases for J; bases not matched to a gene: 6. Germline lookup yields CDR1 SGHDT and CDR2 YYEEEE. CDR3 protein: CASSSGTSFHEQFF. The CDR3 DNA sequence: TGTGCCAGCAGCTCCGGGACTAGCTTTCATGAGCAGTTCTTC.

To note about this clone: At one boundary the junction diverges from the germline segment, which might be a read error. The chain is built from TRBV2 and TRBJ2-1; D is tentatively TRBD1 or TRBD2 (5 bases each). CDR1 is SNHLY and CDR2 is FYNNEI in the germline V gene. The CDR3 covers 15 residues. In DNA form, the CDR3 reads TGTGCCAGCAGAGAAGGGACGGCTCCCTACAATGAGCAGTTCTTC. Amino acid sequence: CASREGTAPYNEQFF.

This clone has just one count. V usage is TRBV4-3 and J usage is TRBJ1-2; TRBD1 is a possible D gene (6 bases). Trimming pared 0 bases from V and 8 bases from J, leaving 13 bases between. Germline assignment: CDR1 LGHNA and CDR2 YSLEER. This CDR3 is built from 14 residues. The CDR3 protein is CASSQDARGNGYTF. CDR3 DNA sequence: TGCGCCAGCAGCCAAGATGCCAGGGGCAACGGCTACACCTTC.

This rearrangement joins TRBV5-6 to TRBJ1-2, with unresolved D. Trimming stripped 3 bases from V and 6 bases from J, with 18 bases between. CDR3 length: 15 residues. Germline CDR1 reads SGHDT; CDR2 reads YYEEEE. CDR3 loop: CASSSDRRSPDGYTF. CDR3 DNA sequence: TGTGCCAGCAGCTCGGACCGGAGGTCTCCTGATGGCTACACCTTC. The whole variable domain, filled in from reference TRBV5-6 and TRBJ1-2, reads DAGVTQSPTHLIKTRGQQVTLRCSPKSGHDTVSWYQQALGQGPQFIFQYYEEEERQRGNFPDRFSGHQFPNYSSELNVNALLLGDSALYLCASSSDRRSPDGYTFGSGTRLTVV.

This clone was counted only a few times. This chain connects TRBV6-1 to TRBJ1-1; 9 bases line up with TRBD1. CDR1 is MNHNS, CDR2 SASEGT, per germline. The CDR3 length is 15 residues. V shed 5 bases and J 0 bases; nucleotides not matched to a gene: 4. The CDR3 here is CASSTGGALNTEAFF. The CDR3 DNA reads as TGTGCCAGCAGTACAGGGGGCGCCCTGAACACTGAAGCTTTCTTT.

The J gene is TRBJ2-1, the V gene TRBV4-2, with D hard to call. Germline V gene sequence: CDR1 LGHNA, CDR2 YNFKEQ. V lost 2 bases, J lost 5 bases, and 4 bases lay in between. The length of the CDR3 is 12 residues. The CDR3 spells CASSQFDNEQFF. The CDR3, as DNA: TGTGCCAGCAGCCAATTTGACAATGAGCAGTTCTTC.

CDR3 amino acids: CASSPDSGTTYEQYF. The CDR3 DNA reads TGTGCCAGCAGTCCGGACAGTGGTACGACCTACGAGCAGTACTTC. This chain connects TRBV27 to TRBJ2-7; tentatively, D is TRBD1 (6 bases). Trimming removed 5 bases from V and 2 bases from J, with 16 bases in between. CDR1 and CDR2 (germline): MNHEY, SMNVEV (reference sequence). This CDR3 has 15 amino acids.

This clone showed up just once. The chain has TRBV7-2 and TRBJ2-1, with 7 bases fitting TRBD2. The CDR3 totals 16 residues. Unmatched junction bases numbered 11, after V lost 2 bases and J lost 7 bases. CDR1 is SGHTA, CDR2 FQGNSA, per germline. In DNA form, the CDR3 reads TGTGCCAGCAGCTTATTGGGCAGCGGGACTTGGAATGAGCAGTTCTTC. Translated, it gives CASSLLGSGTWNEQFF.

The V call is TRBV28, the J call TRBJ1-2; the D is unclear. This CDR3 is 14 amino acids long. CDR1 and CDR2 (germline): MDHEN, SYDVKM. With 4 bases removed from V and 2 bases from J, the gap between germline ends came to 11 bases. CDR3 sequence reads: CASSSHTINYGYTF. CDR3 bases: TGTGCCAGCAGTTCCCACACGATAAACTATGGCTACACCTTC.

The V gene is TRBV11-2, the J gene TRBJ1-1; no clear D gene. The CDR3 extends over 12 amino acids. The germline CDR1 and CDR2 sequences are SGHAT and FQNNGV. V dropped 4 bases and J dropped 1 base, with 4 bases sitting between them. The CDR3 region has the DNA TGTGCCAGCAGCTACCCGAACACTGAAGCTTTCTTT. Translating gives CASSYPNTEAFF.

J is TRBJ1-2 and V is TRBV21-1. TRBV21-1 is designated a pseudogene. The CDR3 runs 12 residues. The CDR3 nucleotides are TGTGCCAGACTACATAGAATCTATGGCTACACCTTC. Translating it yields CARLHRIYGYTF.

The V and J genes are TRBV7-9 and TRBJ2-2; 8 nucleotides align to TRBD2. Germline loops: CDR1 SEHNR, CDR2 FQNEAQ (reference sequence). CDR3 size: 14 residues. Trimming cost V 5 bases and J 6 bases; bases outside gene matches: 5. The CDR3 DNA reads as TGTGCCAGCAGCCACGGACTAGCCCCCGGGGAGCTGTTTTTT. It translates to CASSHGLAPGELFF.

The rearrangement uses TRBV5-4 and TRBJ2-7; 13 bases fit TRBD2. V lost 4 bases to trimming and J lost 4 bases; unmatched junction nucleotides: 8. The CDR3 loop spans 16 amino acids. Per the germline V gene, CDR1 is SGHNT and CDR2 is YYREEE (reference sequence). The CDR3, as DNA: TGTGCCAGCAGCACCCGACTAGCGGGAGGTGCATACGAGCAGTACTTC. It encodes CASSTRLAGGAYEQYF.

The chain couples TRBV5-1 to TRBJ2-1; weak D call: TRBD2 (5 bases). Germline CDR1 is SGHRS and CDR2 is YFSETQ. The ends were cut back, 6 bases at V and 8 bases at J, with 24 bases in the middle. The CDR3 length is 16 residues. Written as DNA, the CDR3 is TGCGCCAGCACCGGAGGTATTGGTCCTCTTGGATATGAGCAGTTCTTC. Translated, it gives CASTGGIGPLGYEQFF.

The chain has TRBV7-9 and TRBJ1-2; unclear D gene. This CDR3 is built from 14 residues. V dropped 5 bases and J dropped 0 bases, with 10 bases sitting between them. The germline V gene encodes CDR1 SEHNR and CDR2 FQNEAQ (reference sequence). Here the CDR3 reads CASSEVEANYGYTF. In nucleotides, the CDR3 is TGTGCCAGCAGCGAAGTTGAAGCTAACTATGGCTACACCTTC.

In regard to this clone: Other DNA sequences in this specimen translate into the identical CDR3. V gene TRBV27 combines with J gene TRBJ2-7, with D unclear. The CDR3 has 11 amino acids. Germline values: CDR1 MNHEY, CDR2 SMNVEV (reference sequence). The ends were cut back, 4 bases at V and 6 bases at J, with 7 bases in the middle. The CDR3, as DNA: TGTGCCAGCAGTTCCCTGGGCGAGCAGTACTTC. The encoded protein is CASSSLGEQYF.

The chain is built from TRBV7-2 and TRBJ2-2; D possibly corresponds to TRBD2 (5 bases). Germline values: CDR1 SGHTA, CDR2 FQGNSA. V gave up 2 bases and J gave up 3 bases, with 10 bases separating them. The CDR3 consists of 15 residues. In DNA, the CDR3 is TGTGCCAGCAGCTTAAGGGAGCGACACACCGGGGAGCTGTTTTTT. Translated: CASSLRERHTGELFF. Full variable domain (outside the CDR3, taken from reference TRBV7-2 and TRBJ2-2): GAGVSQSPSNKVTEKGKDVELRCDPISGHTALYWYRQSLGQGLEFLIYFQGNSAPDKSGLPSDRFSAERTGGSVSTLTIQRTQQEDSAVYLCASSLRERHTGELFFGEGSRLTVL.

The chain employs TRBV9 and TRBJ2-7; 10 bases match TRBD2. Germline V lookup: CDR1 SGDLS, CDR2 YYNGEE. This CDR3 comprises 16 residues. V was clipped by 2 bases and J by 1 base; unmatched bases: 6. DNA for the CDR3: TGTGCCAGCAGCGTTTTGGGTAGCGGGAGGTCCTACGAGCAGTACTTC. It is translated as CASSVLGSGRSYEQYF.

This chain joins TRBV6-5 and TRBJ2-5, with no clear D. Trimming cost V 2 bases and J 5 bases, with 15 bases left between them. This CDR3 comprises 15 residues. The V gene's germline CDR1 is MNHEY and CDR2 SVGAGI. The CDR3 DNA sequence: TGTGCCAGCAGTTACGGGCCTCTTGGGATGGAGACCCAGTACTTC. Protein product: CASSYGPLGMETQYF.

The chain couples TRBV28 to TRBJ2-7; a weak D match, TRBD1 (6 bases). The CDR3 contains 14 residues. With 8 bases removed from V and 3 bases from J, the gap between germline ends came to 17 bases. CDR1 and CDR2 from the germline V gene are MDHEN and SYDVKM. Written as DNA, the CDR3 is TGTGCCAGCGCCAACCGGGACACGTTCTACGAGCAGTACTTC. It translates to CASANRDTFYEQYF.

This clone was observed once. This chain links TRBV19 with TRBJ2-5; 12 bases map to TRBD2. The CDR3 runs 18 residues. Germline trimming cut 8 bases from V and 1 base from J; bases unmatched to any gene: 14. Germline CDR1 and CDR2: LNHDA and SQIVND (reference sequence). This CDR3 reads CASPGLAGPSSLQETQYF. As DNA, the CDR3 is TGTGCCAGTCCCGGACTAGCGGGACCTTCTTCCCTCCAAGAGACCCAGTACTTC.

The chain carries TRBV9 and TRBJ1-5; TRBD1 agrees at 7 bases. Germline CDR1 and CDR2: SGDLS and YYNGEE. There are 13 residues in the CDR3. Germline trimming cut 3 bases from V and 4 bases from J; bases unmatched to any gene: 1. The CDR3 DNA is TGTGCCAGCAGCGCGGGACAGAATCAGCCCCAGCATTTT. Its protein is CASSAGQNQPQHF.

The chain couples TRBV4-2 to TRBJ2-5, with 9 bases aligning to TRBD2. The V and J ends lost 0 bases and 5 bases, in that order; junction bases with no gene match: 10. The length of the CDR3 is 17 residues. Germline V CDR1 and CDR2: LGHNA, YNFKEQ. The CDR3, as DNA: TGTGCCAGCAGCCAAGATGGGTTAGCGGGGGCCTGGGAGACCCAGTACTTC. Its protein product is CASSQDGLAGAWETQYF.

V gene TRBV18 combines with J gene TRBJ2-7, with a possible D match to TRBD1 (6 bases). Deletions cut 3 bases from V and 3 bases from J, with 18 bases between. CDR1 and CDR2 (germline): KGHSH, LQKENI. The CDR3 covers 16 residues. The CDR3 loop is CASSPEGTRVHYEQYF. CDR3 in DNA: TGTGCCAGCTCACCCGAAGGGACACGGGTTCACTACGAGCAGTACTTC.

V gene TRBV7-9 combines with J gene TRBJ2-3, with D perhaps matching TRBD2 (5 bases). CDR3 length: 16 amino acids. The germline V gene encodes CDR1 SEHNR and CDR2 FQNEAQ (reference sequence). Trimming stripped 1 base from V and 0 bases from J, with 11 bases between. CDR3 in DNA: TGTGCCAGCAGCTTAGGAGGGATGGAGAGCACAGATACGCAGTATTTT. It specifies CASSLGGMESTDTQYF.

This rearrangement joins TRBV13 to TRBJ2-7; D is possibly TRBD2 (5 bases). This CDR3 contains 15 residues. CDR1 and CDR2 from the germline V gene are PRHDT and FYEKMQ (reference sequence). V was cut by 5 bases and J by 2 bases, with 16 bases left in between. CDR3 bases: TGTGCCAGCAGCCTCACGGGGTACCTCCCCTACGAGCAGTACTTC. This sequence encodes CASSLTGYLPYEQYF. Using reference TRBV13 and TRBJ2-7 for the parts outside the CDR3, the full variable domain is AAGVIQSPRHLIKEKRETATLKCYPIPRHDTVYWYQQGPGQDPQFLISFYEKMQSDKGSIPDRFSAQQFSDYHSELNMSSLELGDSALYFCASSLTGYLPYEQYFGPGTRLTVT.